Described below is a single TCR beta chain sequence and its context. These data come from a study of T-cell reconstitution after alpha-beta-depleted transplantation in children. Library preparation (for TCRbeta) was performed with unique molecular identifiers. TCRdb reanalysed the PCR reads using MiXCR and keeps one entry per CDR3 protein. The table lists 300,000 or so distinct CDR3 sequences, 9.9% of them singletons. The germline V and J ends were trimmed by 8 bases and 9 bases, with 29 bases remaining between them. This CDR3 spans 17 amino acids. CDR1 and CDR2 from the germline V gene are PRHDT and FYEKMQ (reference sequence).

The origin of this receptor is a human donor who donated a stem cell graft to a child with SCID. Sequenced here: PBMCs from the stem cell graft donor, sampled from the stem cell graft. The chain uses TRBV13 and TRBJ1-5; unclear D gene. The CDR3 reads CASAGIAELDFFRPQHF. CDR3 in DNA: TGTGCCAGCGCGGGTATTGCGGAGCTCGACTTCTTTAGGCCCCAGCATTTT.